This T cell receptor beta chain was obtained from a study of blood T cell repertoires in COVID-19. Germline loops: CDR1 SGHDN, CDR2 FVKESK. The germline V and J ends were trimmed by 4 bases and 5 bases, with 17 bases remaining between them. The CDR3 extends over 15 amino acids. Sequencing used immunoSEQ multiplex PCR; TCRdb keeps in-frame clones, though not all of them. Among 400,000 or so clones listed, 75% to 90% were seen once. V and J are TRBV14 and TRBJ2-5, with D perhaps TRBD2 (7 bases). The source of this sequence is a young man who had recovered from COVID-19. The sample comprised PBMCs or T cells enriched from blood (not recorded which). In nucleotides, the CDR3 is TGTGCCAGCAGCCCAATGGGGGGGCCGAGGGAGACCCAGTACTTC. It translates to CASSPMGGPRETQYF. Variable domain in full (rest from reference TRBV14 and TRBJ2-5): EAGVTQFPSHSVIEKGQTVTLRCDPISGHDNLYWYRRVMGKEIKFLLHFVKESKQDESGMPNNRFLAERTGGTYSTLKVQPAELEDSGVYFCASSPMGGPRETQYFGPGTRLLVL.